Listed below are T cell receptor beta chains from one sample, sequenced in a study of blood T cell repertoires in COVID-19. Sequencing used immunoSEQ multiplex PCR; TCRdb keeps in-frame clones, though not all of them. The table includes about 210,000 clones, about 86% detected once. The material sequenced was peripheral blood. The receptors were gathered from a woman between 45 and 60 years old with acute or convalescent COVID-19. CDR3s include the opening cysteine and the closing phenylalanine or tryptophan. A D gene is named only where the DNA matches it firmly. Clone size is given for some rows only: seen once, a few or many times, or a class if the clone is expanded.

TRBV12-3/TRBV12-4	NA	NA	TRBJ1-2	TGTGCCAGCAGCAGACGACCTACGGGGGGCTACACCTTC	CASSRRPTGGYTF
TRBV9	TRBD2	NA	TRBJ2-5	TGTGCCAGCAGCGTAGGCCCCGGACTAGCGGACCGGAGGGAAGAGACCCAGTACTTC	CASSVGPGLADRREETQYF
TRBV6-6	TRBD2	NA	TRBJ2-3	TGTGCCAGCAGTTACTCGCCGACTAGCGCAGATACGCAGTATTTT	CASSYSPTSADTQYF
TRBV28	TRBD1	NA	TRBJ1-2	TGTGCCAGCAGTTCACTACCAAAACAGGGGAACTATGGCTACACCTTC	CASSSLPKQGNYGYTF
TRBV20-1	NA	NA	TRBJ1-2	TGCAGTGCTAGAGATGGGCTTTACCACACCTTC	CSARDGLYHTF
TRBV15	TRBD1	NA	TRBJ1-4	TGTGCCACCAGCAGAGGGAGAGGGGGCTACGGAGAAAAACTGTTTTTT	CATSRGRGGYGEKLFF
TRBV6-1	NA	once	TRBJ2-7	TGTGCCAGCAGTGAAGTGGGGGGCTCCTACGAGCAGTACTTC	CASSEVGGSYEQYF
TRBV9	NA	NA	TRBJ2-3	TGTGCCAGCAGCGTAGCTTTCGGGGATTATACAGATACGCAGTATTTT	CASSVAFGDYTDTQYF
TRBV4-2	NA	NA	TRBJ2-7	TGTGCCAGCAGCCAGCCGAACAGTGAGCAGTACTTC	CASSQPNSEQYF
TRBV2	TRBD1	NA	TRBJ2-1	TGTGCCAGCAGTCCCACTTCCGGGACAGGGTTCGCCAATGAGCAGTTCTTC	CASSPTSGTGFANEQFF
TRBV29-1	TRBD1	NA	TRBJ2-3	TGCAGCGTTGGGCCACAGGGGTTCCGCACAGATACGCAGTATTTT	CSVGPQGFRTDTQYF
TRBV2	NA	many	TRBJ2-7	TGTGCCAGCCGACTCGGGACAAATTACGAGCAGTACTTC	CASRLGTNYEQYF
TRBV27	TRBD1	few	TRBJ1-5	TGTGCCAGCTCCCGACAGGGTGATCAGCCCCAGCATTTT	CASSRQGDQPQHF
TRBV7-2	NA	NA	TRBJ2-7	TGTGCCAGCAGCTTAAGCGCCCCTGCCCACGAGCAGTACTTC	CASSLSAPAHEQYF
TRBV10-2	NA	once	TRBJ2-2	TGCGCCACCCAGAAGTGGACCGGGGAGCTGTTTTTT	CATQKWTGELFF
TRBV7-9	TRBD2	NA	TRBJ2-5	TGTGCCAGCAGCTCCCCTAGCGGGAGAGGGGAGACCCAGTACTTC	CASSSPSGRGETQYF
TRBV24-1	NA	once	TRBJ1-5	TGTGCCACCAGCCCCCCGGGGGGGGGCAATCAGCCCCAGCATTTT	CATSPPGGGNQPQHF
TRBV2	NA	NA	TRBJ2-1	TGTGCCAGCAGTCGGGACAATCCCGTGCCGCAGGAGCAGTTCTTC	CASSRDNPVPQEQFF
TRBV5-1	NA	NA	TRBJ2-3	TGCGCCAGCAACACGGTCGGGGGTTACACAGATACGCAGTATTTT	CASNTVGGYTDTQYF
TRBV19	NA	NA	TRBJ1-1	TGTGCCAGTAGTCGTAGCCGGTCCGCGGGGCACACTGAAGCTTTCTTT	CASSRSRSAGHTEAFF
TRBV18	NA	NA	TRBJ1-1	TGTGCCAGCTCTACCTGGGGGGTAGGGAACACTGAAGCTTTCTTT	CASSTWGVGNTEAFF
TRBV28	TRBD1	few	TRBJ2-5	TGTGCCAGCAGTTCCCGGACAGGGTCGAGGGAGACCCAGTACTTC	CASSSRTGSRETQYF
TRBV11-2	TRBD2	NA	TRBJ2-3	TGTGCCAGCAGCTTAGGAGCGGGAGTAGGGACAGATACGCAGTATTTT	CASSLGAGVGTDTQYF
TRBV3-1/TRBV3-2	TRBD1	once	TRBJ2-2	TGTGCCAGCAGCCAACCGGGACAGGGGGTTTCAGGGCTGTTTTTT	CASSQPGQGVSGLFF
TRBV5-6	NA	NA	TRBJ1-5	TGTGCCAGCAGCCATGGTGCAGGGTTATTTCAGCCCCAGCATTTT	CASSHGAGLFQPQHF
TRBV2	NA	NA	TRBJ2-7	TGTGCCAGCAGCCCCTCCGGCGGCAGGGCCTACGAGCAGTACTTC	CASSPSGGRAYEQYF
TRBV11-3	TRBD2	NA	TRBJ2-1	TGTGCCAGCAGCTTCGGACTAGCCAATGAGCAGTTCTTC	CASSFGLANEQFF
TRBV4-2	TRBD1	NA	TRBJ1-1	TGTGCCAGCAGCCTTCGACAGGGGAATTTTGAAGCTTTCTTT	CASSLRQGNFEAFF
TRBV2	NA	NA	TRBJ1-2	TGTGCCAGTAGGACAGCCAACTATGGCTACACCTTC	CASRTANYGYTF
TRBV5-6	NA	NA	TRBJ2-7	TGTGCCAGCAGCCTGGGACACTCTGGGTACGAGCAGTACTTC	CASSLGHSGYEQYF
TRBV5-1	TRBD1	NA	TRBJ1-2	TGCGCCAGCAGCTTTAGAATCGGGACAGGGGATTCAGAGTATGGCTACACCTTC	CASSFRIGTGDSEYGYTF
TRBV7-9	TRBD1	NA	TRBJ2-3	TGTGCCAGCAGCTCGACAGGGGGCAAGTTAGATACGCAGTATTTT	CASSSTGGKLDTQYF
TRBV27	TRBD1	NA	TRBJ1-2	TGTGCCAGCCGGCCCACAGGGGGCGCGGGGGGCTACACCTTC	CASRPTGGAGGYTF
TRBV11-2	NA	NA	TRBJ2-7	TGTGCCAGCAGCTTAGGATTTGCGGGGTTGGGGGACGAGCAGTACTTC	CASSLGFAGLGDEQYF
TRBV19	NA	few	TRBJ1-5	TGTGCCAGTAGTCTGACAGATTATCAGCCCCAGCATTTT	CASSLTDYQPQHF
TRBV6-1	NA	NA	TRBJ2-2	TGTGCCAGCAGTGAAGGGCAATTGGAGCTGTTTTTT	CASSEGQLELFF
TRBV10-3	TRBD1	few	TRBJ1-1	TGTGCCATCAGTGGACAGGGTTATGGCACTGAAGCTTTCTTT	CAISGQGYGTEAFF
TRBV23-1	TRBD2	NA	TRBJ2-7	TGCGCCAGCAGTGGACAGACCGGGACTAGCGGGTACGAGCAGTACTTC	CASSGQTGTSGYEQYF
TRBV7-9	TRBD1	NA	TRBJ2-1	TGTGCCAGCAGCCGTCGGACAGGGACTCGATGGAATGAGCAGTTCTTC	CASSRRTGTRWNEQFF
TRBV14	NA	NA	TRBJ2-3	TGTGCCAGCAGCCCGGGGGTAGGGGTGTTGGATACGCAGTATTTT	CASSPGVGVLDTQYF